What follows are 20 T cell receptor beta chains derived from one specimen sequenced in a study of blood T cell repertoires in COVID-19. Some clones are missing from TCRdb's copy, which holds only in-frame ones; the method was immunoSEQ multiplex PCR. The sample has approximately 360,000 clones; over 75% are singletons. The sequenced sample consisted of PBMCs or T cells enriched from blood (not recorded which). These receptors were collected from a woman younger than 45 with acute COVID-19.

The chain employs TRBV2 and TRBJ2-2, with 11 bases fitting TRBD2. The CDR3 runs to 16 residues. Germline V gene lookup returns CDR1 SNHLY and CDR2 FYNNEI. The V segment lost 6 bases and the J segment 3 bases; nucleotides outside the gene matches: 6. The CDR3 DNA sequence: TGTGCCAGCAGGGACCGACTAGCGGGGTACACCGGGGAGCTGTTTTTT. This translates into CASRDRLAGYTGELFF.

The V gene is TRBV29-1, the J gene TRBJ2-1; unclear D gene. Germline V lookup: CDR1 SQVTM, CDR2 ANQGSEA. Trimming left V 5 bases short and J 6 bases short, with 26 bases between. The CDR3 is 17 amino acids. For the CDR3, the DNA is TGCAGCGTTTCAAACTTCCTCGCCTACCTGTCTGGCAATGAGCAGTTCTTC. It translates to CSVSNFLAYLSGNEQFF.

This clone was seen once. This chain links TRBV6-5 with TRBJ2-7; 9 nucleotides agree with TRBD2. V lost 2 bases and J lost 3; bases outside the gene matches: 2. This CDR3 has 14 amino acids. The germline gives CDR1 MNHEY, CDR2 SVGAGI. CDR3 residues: CASSYTAGGYEQYF. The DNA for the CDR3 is TGTGCCAGCAGTTACACAGCGGGAGGCTACGAGCAGTACTTC.

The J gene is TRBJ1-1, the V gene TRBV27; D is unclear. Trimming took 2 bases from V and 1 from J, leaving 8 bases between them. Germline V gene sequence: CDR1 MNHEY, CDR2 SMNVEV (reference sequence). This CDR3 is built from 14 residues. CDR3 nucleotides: TGTGCCAGCAGTTTACGGGATTGGAACACTGAAGCTTTCTTT. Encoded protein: CASSLRDWNTEAFF.

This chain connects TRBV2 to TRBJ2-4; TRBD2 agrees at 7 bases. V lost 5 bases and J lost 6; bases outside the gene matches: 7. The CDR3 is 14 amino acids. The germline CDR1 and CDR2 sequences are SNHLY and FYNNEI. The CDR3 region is CASSITGTTNIQYF. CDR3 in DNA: TGTGCCAGCAGTATTACCGGGACTACAAACATTCAGTACTTC. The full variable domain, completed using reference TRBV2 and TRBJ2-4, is EPEVTQTPSHQVTQMGQEVILRCVPISNHLYFYWYRQILGQKVEFLVSFYNNEISEKSEIFDDQFSVERPDGSNFTLKIRSTKLEDSAMYFCASSITGTTNIQYFGAGTRLSVL.

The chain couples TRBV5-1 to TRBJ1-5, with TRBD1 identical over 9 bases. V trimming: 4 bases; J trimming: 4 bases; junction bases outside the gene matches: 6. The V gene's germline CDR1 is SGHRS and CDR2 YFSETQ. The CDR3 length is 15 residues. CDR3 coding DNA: TGCGCCAGCAGCGAGGGACAGGGATTAAATCAGCCCCAGCATTTT. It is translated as CASSEGQGLNQPQHF. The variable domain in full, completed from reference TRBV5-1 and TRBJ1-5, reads KAGVTQTPRYLIKTRGQQVTLSCSPISGHRSVSWYQQTPGQGLQFLFEYFSETQRNKGNFPGRFSGRQFSNSRSEMNVSTLELGDSALYLCASSEGQGLNQPQHFGDGTRLSIL.

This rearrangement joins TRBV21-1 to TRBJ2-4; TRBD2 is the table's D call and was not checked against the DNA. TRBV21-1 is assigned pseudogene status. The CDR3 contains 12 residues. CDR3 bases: TGTGCCAGCAGACGGGCCAAAAACATTCAGTACTTC. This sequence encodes CASRRAKNIQYF.

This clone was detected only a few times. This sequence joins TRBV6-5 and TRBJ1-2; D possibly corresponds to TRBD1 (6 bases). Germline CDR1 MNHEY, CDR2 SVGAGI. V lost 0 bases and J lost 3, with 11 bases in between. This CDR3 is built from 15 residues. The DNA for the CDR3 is TGTGCCAGCAGTTACTCGAAGGGGGTATACTATGGCTACACCTTC. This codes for CASSYSKGVYYGYTF.

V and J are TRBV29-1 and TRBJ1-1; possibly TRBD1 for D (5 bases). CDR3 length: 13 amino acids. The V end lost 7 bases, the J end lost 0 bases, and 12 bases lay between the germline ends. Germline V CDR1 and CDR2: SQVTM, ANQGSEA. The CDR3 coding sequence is TGCAGCGCCTGGACACTGATGAACACTGAAGCTTTCTTT. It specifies CSAWTLMNTEAFF. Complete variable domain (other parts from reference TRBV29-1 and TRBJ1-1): SAVISQKPSRDICQRGTSLTIQCQVDSQVTMMFWYRQQPGQSLTLIATANQGSEATYESGFVIDKFPISRPNLTFSTLTVSNMSPEDSSIYLCSAWTLMNTEAFFGQGTRLTVV.

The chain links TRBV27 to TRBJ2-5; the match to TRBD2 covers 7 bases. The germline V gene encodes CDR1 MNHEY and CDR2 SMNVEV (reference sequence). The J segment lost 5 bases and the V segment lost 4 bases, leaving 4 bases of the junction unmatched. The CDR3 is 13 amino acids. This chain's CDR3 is CASSSLARETQYF. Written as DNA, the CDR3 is TGTGCCAGCAGTTCACTAGCGCGGGAGACCCAGTACTTC.

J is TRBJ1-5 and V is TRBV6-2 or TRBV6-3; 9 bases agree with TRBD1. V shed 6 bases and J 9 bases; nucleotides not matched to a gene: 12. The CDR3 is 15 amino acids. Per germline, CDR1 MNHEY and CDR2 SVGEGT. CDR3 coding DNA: TGTGCCAGCAGCCTCATCCGGGACAGGGATGGGCCCCAGCATTTT. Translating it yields CASSLIRDRDGPQHF.

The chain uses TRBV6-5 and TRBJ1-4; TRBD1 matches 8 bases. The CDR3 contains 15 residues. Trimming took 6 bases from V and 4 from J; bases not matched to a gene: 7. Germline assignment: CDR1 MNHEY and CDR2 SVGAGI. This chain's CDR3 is CASSRRQGLNEKLFF. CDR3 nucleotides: TGTGCCAGCAGCCGACGACAGGGGCTTAATGAAAAACTGTTTTTT.

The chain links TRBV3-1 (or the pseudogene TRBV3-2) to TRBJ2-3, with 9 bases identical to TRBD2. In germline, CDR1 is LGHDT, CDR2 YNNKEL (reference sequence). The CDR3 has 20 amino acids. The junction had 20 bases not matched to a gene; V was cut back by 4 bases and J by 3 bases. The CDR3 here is CASSLSFWAGGEGGTDTQYF. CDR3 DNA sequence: TGTGCCAGCAGCCTTAGCTTTTGGGCGGGGGGGGAAGGCGGGACAGATACGCAGTATTTT.

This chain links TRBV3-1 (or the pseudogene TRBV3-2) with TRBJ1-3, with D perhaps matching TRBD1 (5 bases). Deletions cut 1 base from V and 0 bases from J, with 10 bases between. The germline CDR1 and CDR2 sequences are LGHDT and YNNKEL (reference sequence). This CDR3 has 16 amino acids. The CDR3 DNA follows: TGTGCCAGCAGCCAAGGTGGCAGGGTCTCTGGAAACACCATATATTTT. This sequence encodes CASSQGGRVSGNTIYF.

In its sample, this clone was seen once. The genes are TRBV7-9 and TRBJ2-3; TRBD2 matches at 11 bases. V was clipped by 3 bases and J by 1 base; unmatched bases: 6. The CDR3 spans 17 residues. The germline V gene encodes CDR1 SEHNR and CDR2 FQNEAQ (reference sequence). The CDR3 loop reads CASSFDSGGAGTDTQYF. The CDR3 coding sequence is TGTGCCAGCAGCTTTGATAGCGGGGGGGCGGGCACAGATACGCAGTATTTT.

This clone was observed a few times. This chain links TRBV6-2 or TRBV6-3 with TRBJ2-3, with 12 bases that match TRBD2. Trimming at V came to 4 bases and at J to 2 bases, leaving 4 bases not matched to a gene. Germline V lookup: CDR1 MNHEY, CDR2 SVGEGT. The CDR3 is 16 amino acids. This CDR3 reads CASSSRTSGATDTQYF. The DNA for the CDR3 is TGTGCCAGCAGTTCCCGGACTAGCGGGGCCACAGATACGCAGTATTTT.

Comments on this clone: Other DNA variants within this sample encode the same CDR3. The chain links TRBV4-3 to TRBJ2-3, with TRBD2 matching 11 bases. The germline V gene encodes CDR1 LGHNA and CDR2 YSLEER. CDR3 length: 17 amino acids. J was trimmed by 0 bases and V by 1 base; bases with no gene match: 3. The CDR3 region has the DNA TGCGCCAGCAGCCAAGTCCTAGCGGGGGGTAGCACAGATACGCAGTATTTT. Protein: CASSQVLAGGSTDTQYF.

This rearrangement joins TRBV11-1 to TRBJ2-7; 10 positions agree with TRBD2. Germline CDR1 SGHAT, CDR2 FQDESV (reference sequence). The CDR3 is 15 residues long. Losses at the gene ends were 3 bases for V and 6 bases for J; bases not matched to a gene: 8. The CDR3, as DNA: TGTGCCAGCAGCTTCGGGCTAGCGGGGGTATCCGAGCAGTACTTC. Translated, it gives CASSFGLAGVSEQYF.

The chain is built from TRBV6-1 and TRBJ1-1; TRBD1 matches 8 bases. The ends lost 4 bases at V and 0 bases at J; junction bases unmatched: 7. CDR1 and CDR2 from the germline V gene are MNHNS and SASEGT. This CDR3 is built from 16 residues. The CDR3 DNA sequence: TGTGCCAGCAGTGCACAGGGGGTTTTCATGAACACTGAAGCTTTCTTT. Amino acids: CASSAQGVFMNTEAFF.

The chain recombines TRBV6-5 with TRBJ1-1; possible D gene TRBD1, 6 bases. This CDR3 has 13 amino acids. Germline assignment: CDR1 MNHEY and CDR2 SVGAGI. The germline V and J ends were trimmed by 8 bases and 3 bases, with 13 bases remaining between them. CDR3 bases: TGTGCCAGCCAGAACAGGGTGGACACTGAAGCTTTCTTT. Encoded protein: CASQNRVDTEAFF.